This T cell receptor beta chain was sequenced during a study of glioma-infiltrating T cells. The iRepertoire nested amplicon-rescue multiplex PCR amplified TCR alpha and beta CDR3s from RNA. Via MiXCR, TCRdb re-called the multiplex PCR reads, giving one row per CDR3 protein. Altogether approximately 89,000 distinct CDR3 sequences are present, around a quarter being singletons, with the ten largest covering approximately 6.7%. This clonotype was observed a handful of times. V shed 4 bases, J shed 1 base, and the junction held 4 bases outside the gene matches. The CDR3 runs 15 residues. Germline V gene sequence: CDR1 SGHDN, CDR2 FVKESK.

The chain has TRBV14 and TRBJ1-2; 9 positions agree with TRBD1. The sequencing sample was made of glioma tissue, nonneoplastic brain tissue, or PBMCs (not recorded which). The receptor's source is a human donor with low-grade glioma or glioblastoma, undergoing nonglioma brain surgery, or in good health (not recorded which). CDR3 DNA sequence: TGTGCCAGCAGCCGGGGACAGGGATTTAACTATGGCTACACCTTC. This gives the protein CASSRGQGFNYGYTF.